The next 2 T cell receptor beta chains were all read from a single sample in a study of shared clonotypes between healthy human individuals. Repertoires were generated with immunoSEQ multiplex PCR, while TCRdb's copy carries only in-frame clones and drops some. The profile shows 950,000 to 1,200,000 clones, roughly 80% of them singletons. The sequenced material came from memory CD4+ T cells from PBMCs. Subset denoted: CD45RA-negative fraction. Receptors were obtained from a man aged 18 to 30 in good health. Some clones in this sample may be carry-over from other donors' samples.

The J gene is TRBJ1-4, the V gene TRBV28; possibly TRBD1 for D (6 bases). Germline CDR1 is MDHEN and CDR2 is SYDVKM. CDR3 length: 15 amino acids. V lost 6 bases to trimming and J lost 8 bases, with 19 bases between them. The CDR3 is CASRPTGIVREKLFF. The CDR3 DNA is TGTGCCAGCAGACCAACAGGGATTGTTCGCGAAAAACTGTTTTTT.

This clone was seen a few times. The rearrangement links TRBV5-1 to TRBJ1-5, with TRBD1 as a possible D gene (5 bases). Trimming took 5 bases from V and 0 from J, leaving 12 bases between them. The CDR3 runs to 15 residues. Germline CDR1 is SGHRS and CDR2 is YFSETQ. The CDR3 DNA reads TGCGCCAGCAGTCCCGGGGGTAATAGCAATCAGCCCCAGCATTTT. This translates into CASSPGGNSNQPQHF.